This T cell receptor (beta chain) was profiled in a study of response to subunit inactivated influenza vaccine listed by TCRdb under 2018. With respect to the entire study: Deep quantitative T cell receptor repertoire profiling was used in the study to track responses to a trivalent subunit inactivated influenza vaccine. Broad study findings and their caveats: It was suggested by the authors that each seasonal influenza vaccination may recruit only a limited number of new T cells.

The germline ends are 12 bases apart after V is trimmed by 1 base and J by 2 bases. Measured from the cysteine to the phenylalanine, the CDR3 is 16 residues long. The CDR3 DNA has 48 bases and is translated from base 1. Per the germline V gene (reference sequence), DFQATT is the CDR1 and SNEGSKA is the CDR2. Receptor libraries were prepared by RT-PCR. The sequencing machine was an Illumina HiSeq 2500. The raw public data were reprocessed by TCRdb itself: fastp quality trimming at Q25, MiXCR clonotype calling, in-frame beta chains only. Every entry covers one CDR3 protein and lists the most common genes and DNA from its rows. Recorded for this sample are roughly 500,000 distinct CDR3 sequences; 15% to 20% of them occurred a single time. Less than 4% of the sample is in the top ten clones. As to this clonotype: The antigen it recognizes is unknown. Base qualities are not at hand, and no much larger clone is one base apart.

Recombination connected TRBV20-1 to TRBJ2-6; tentative D gene TRBD1, with 6 bases matching. This TCR was recovered from a man aged 50-75 years who received an inactivated influenza vaccine. Donor details come from another sample of the same person, matched by shared clones. Sequencing used CD4+ T cells sorted from PBMCs, obtained around 2 years after vaccination. The CDR3 in this case is CSARVRGTPGANVLTF. The nucleotides are TGCAGTGCTAGAGTTAGGGGGACGCCTGGGGCCAACGTCCTGACTTTC.